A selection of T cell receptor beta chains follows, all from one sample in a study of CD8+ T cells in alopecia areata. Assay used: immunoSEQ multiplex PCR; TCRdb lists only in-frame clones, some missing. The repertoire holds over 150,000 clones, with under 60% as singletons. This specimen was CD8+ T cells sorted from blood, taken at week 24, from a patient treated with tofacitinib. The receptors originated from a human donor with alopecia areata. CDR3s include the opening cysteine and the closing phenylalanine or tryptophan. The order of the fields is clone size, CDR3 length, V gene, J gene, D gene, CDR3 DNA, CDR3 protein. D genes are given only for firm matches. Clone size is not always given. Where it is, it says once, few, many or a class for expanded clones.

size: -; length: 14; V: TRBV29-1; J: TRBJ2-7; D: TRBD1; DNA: TGCAGCGTTGAAGACAGGGGGACCTCCTACGAGCAGTACTTC; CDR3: CSVEDRGTSYEQYF
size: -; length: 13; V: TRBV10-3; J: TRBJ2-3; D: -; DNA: TGTGCCATCAGTGACTGGCGCACAGATACGCAGTATTTT; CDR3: CAISDWRTDTQYF
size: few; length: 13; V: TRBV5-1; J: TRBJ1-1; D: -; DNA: TGCGCCAGCAGCCCGGGAGGGAACACTGAAGCTTTCTTT; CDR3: CASSPGGNTEAFF
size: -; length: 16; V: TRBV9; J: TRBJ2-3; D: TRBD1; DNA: TGTGCCAGCAGCCCCTACGACAGGGGTAGCTCAGATACGCAGTATTTT; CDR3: CASSPYDRGSSDTQYF
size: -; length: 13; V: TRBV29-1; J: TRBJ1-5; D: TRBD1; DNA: TGCAGCGCCTCCGGGACAGGGGGAGATCCCCAGCATTTT; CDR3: CSASGTGGDPQHF
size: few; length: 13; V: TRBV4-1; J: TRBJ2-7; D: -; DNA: TGCGCCAGCAGCCATTGGACTGCCTACGAGCAGTACTTC; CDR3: CASSHWTAYEQYF
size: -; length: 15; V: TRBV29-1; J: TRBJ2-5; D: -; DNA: TGCAGCGTTGAAGACCAGGGTTTGGGGGCGGAGACCCAGTACTTC; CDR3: CSVEDQGLGAETQYF
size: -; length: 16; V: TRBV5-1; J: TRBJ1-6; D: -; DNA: TGCGCCAGCAGCTTGGACTCGAGCTCCTATAATTCACCCCTCCACTTT; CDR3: CASSLDSSSYNSPLHF
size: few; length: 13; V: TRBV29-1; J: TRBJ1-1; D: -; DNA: TGCAGCGTTGAAACACAGGAGAACACTGAAGCTTTCTTT; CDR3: CSVETQENTEAFF
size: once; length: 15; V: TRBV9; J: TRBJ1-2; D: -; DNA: TGTGCCAGCAGCGGTACGCCTTTGGGGAGCTATGGCTACACCTTC; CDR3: CASSGTPLGSYGYTF
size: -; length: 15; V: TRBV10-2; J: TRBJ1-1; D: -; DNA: TGCGCCAGCAGTGAGTCGGGAGGGGCGAACACTGAAGCTTTCTTT; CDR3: CASSESGGANTEAFF
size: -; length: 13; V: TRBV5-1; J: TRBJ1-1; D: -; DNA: TGCGCCAGCAGCTGGTCTGGGGCAGCTGAAGCTTTCTTT; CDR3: CASSWSGAAEAFF
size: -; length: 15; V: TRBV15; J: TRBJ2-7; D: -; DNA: TGTGCCACCAGCAGAGATCGGCTAGGGGGACCCGAGCAGTACTTC; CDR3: CATSRDRLGGPEQYF
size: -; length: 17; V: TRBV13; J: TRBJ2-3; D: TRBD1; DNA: TGTGCCAGCAGCCCCTACCCTCCGGGACAGGGGGGGGATACGCAGTATTTT; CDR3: CASSPYPPGQGGDTQYF
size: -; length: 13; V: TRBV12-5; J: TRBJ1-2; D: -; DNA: TGTGCTAGTGGTTTGGTACAGGGAGGTGGCTACACCTTC; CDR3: CASGLVQGGGYTF
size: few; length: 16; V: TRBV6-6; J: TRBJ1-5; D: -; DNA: TGTGCCAGCAGTTACTCGGGGGGCGCATCCAATCAGCCCCAGCATTTT; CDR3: CASSYSGGASNQPQHF
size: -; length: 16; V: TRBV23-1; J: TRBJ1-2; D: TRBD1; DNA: TGCGCCAGCAGCCATGGGACAGGGCTAAGAGTCTATGGCTACACCTTC; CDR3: CASSHGTGLRVYGYTF
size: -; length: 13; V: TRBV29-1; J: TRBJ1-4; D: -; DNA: TGCAGCGTTGTAGGATTCGGGGGAGAAAAACTGTTTTTT; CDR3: CSVVGFGGEKLFF
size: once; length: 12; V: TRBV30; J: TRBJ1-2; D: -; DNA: TGTGCCTGCCGCACCCCTTACAGGGGCTACACCTTC; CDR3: CACRTPYRGYTF
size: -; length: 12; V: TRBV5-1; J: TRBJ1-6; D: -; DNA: TGCGCCAGCAGCTTGGGAAATTCACCCCTCCACTTT; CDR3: CASSLGNSPLHF
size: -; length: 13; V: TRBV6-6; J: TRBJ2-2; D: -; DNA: TGTGCCAGTTGGGTAGGGAGGACCGGGGAGCTGTTTTTT; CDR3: CASWVGRTGELFF
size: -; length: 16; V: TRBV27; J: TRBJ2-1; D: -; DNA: TGTGCCAGCAGTTTCAGGGAGCCGACGGCCTACAATGAGCAGTTCTTC; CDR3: CASSFREPTAYNEQFF
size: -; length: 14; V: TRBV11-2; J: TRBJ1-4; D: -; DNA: TGTGCCAGCAAAAAGGCCCAGCTTAATGAAAAACTGTTTTTT; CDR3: CASKKAQLNEKLFF
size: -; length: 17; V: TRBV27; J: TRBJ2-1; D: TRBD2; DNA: TGTGCCAGCAGTCTGGGGGGACTAGCGGGGCACTACAATGAGCAGTTCTTC; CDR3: CASSLGGLAGHYNEQFF
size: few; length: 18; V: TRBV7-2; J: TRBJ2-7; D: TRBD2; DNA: TGTGCCAGCAGCTCAGGGGTTCTAGCGGGGAAGGGAACCTACGAGCAGTACTTC; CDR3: CASSSGVLAGKGTYEQYF
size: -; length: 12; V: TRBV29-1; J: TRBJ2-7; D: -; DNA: TGCAGCGTTGGGCAGGGAACCTACGAGCAGTACTTC; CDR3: CSVGQGTYEQYF
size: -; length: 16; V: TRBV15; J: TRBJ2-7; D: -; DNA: TGTGCCACCAGCAGCTATCCTGACCGATTCTCCTACGAGCAGTACTTC; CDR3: CATSSYPDRFSYEQYF
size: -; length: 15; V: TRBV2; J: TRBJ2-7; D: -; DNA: TGTGCCAGCAGTGAAGCGCCCCAGGGAGAGCGCGAGCAGTACTTC; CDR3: CASSEAPQGEREQYF
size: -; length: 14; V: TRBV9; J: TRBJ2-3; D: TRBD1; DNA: TGTGCCAGCAGCGTCCGGACAGGGGAAGATACGCAGTATTTT; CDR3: CASSVRTGEDTQYF
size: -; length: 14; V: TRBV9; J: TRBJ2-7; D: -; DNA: TGTGCCAGCAGCGCCGGACCGACAAGCTACGAGCAGTACTTC; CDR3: CASSAGPTSYEQYF
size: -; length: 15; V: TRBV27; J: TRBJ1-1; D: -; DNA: TGTGCCAGCAGTTTAATTGGGGGCCGCGTCACTGAAGCTTTCTTT; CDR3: CASSLIGGRVTEAFF
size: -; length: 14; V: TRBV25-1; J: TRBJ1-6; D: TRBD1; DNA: TGTGCCAGCAGACAGGGGAGGCTTGGCTCACCCCTCCACTTT; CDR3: CASRQGRLGSPLHF
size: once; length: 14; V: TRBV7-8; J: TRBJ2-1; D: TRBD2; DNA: TGTGCCAGCAGCCGTCTGAGAACTAGCGGGGGAAATTTCTTC; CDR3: CASSRLRTSGGNFF
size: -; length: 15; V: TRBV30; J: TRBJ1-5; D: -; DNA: TGTGCCTGGAGTGTGGGGGCAGGGTCCCTCCAGCCCCAGCATTTT; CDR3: CAWSVGAGSLQPQHF
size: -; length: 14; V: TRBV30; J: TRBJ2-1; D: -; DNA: TGTGCCTGGAGTACAGGGACCTCCTACAATGAGCAGTTCTTC; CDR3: CAWSTGTSYNEQFF
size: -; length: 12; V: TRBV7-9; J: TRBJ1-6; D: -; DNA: TGTGCCAGCAGCTACAATAATTCACCCCTCCACTTT; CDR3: CASSYNNSPLHF
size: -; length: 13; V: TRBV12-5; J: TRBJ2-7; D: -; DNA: TGTGCTAGTGGTCATAGACAGGCCTACGAGCAGTACTTC; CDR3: CASGHRQAYEQYF
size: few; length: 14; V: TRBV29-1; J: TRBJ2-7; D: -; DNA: TGCAGCGTTGAAGTCGTTGAGGGACTGTACGAGCAGTACTTC; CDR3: CSVEVVEGLYEQYF
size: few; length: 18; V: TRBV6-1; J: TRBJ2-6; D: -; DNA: TGTGCCAGCAGTGAATGGGGTAGGGAGAGCTCTGGGGCCAACGTCCTGACTTTC; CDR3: CASSEWGRESSGANVLTF
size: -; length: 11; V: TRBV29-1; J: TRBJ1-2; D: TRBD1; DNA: TGCAGCGTTGGAACAGGGGACGGCTACACCTTC; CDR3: CSVGTGDGYTF
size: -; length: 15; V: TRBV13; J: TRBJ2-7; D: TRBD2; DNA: TGTGCCAGCAGCTACCCTGGGGGGGGAATCAGTGTGCAGTACTTC; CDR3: CASSYPGGGISVQYF
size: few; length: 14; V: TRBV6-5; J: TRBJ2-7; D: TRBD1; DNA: TGTGCCAGCAGTGGGACAGGGGGCAGCTACGAGCAGTACTTC; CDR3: CASSGTGGSYEQYF
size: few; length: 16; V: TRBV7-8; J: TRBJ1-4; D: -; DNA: TGTGCCAGCAGCTTAAGGGGTCCCGCAACTAATGAAAAACTGTTTTTT; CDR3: CASSLRGPATNEKLFF
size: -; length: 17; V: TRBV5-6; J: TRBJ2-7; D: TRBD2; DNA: TGTGCCAGCAGACTTGGTCGACTAGCGGGGGTCGTGGACGAGCAGTACTTC; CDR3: CASRLGRLAGVVDEQYF
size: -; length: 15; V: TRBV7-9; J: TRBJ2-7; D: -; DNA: TGTGCCAGCAGCTTAGAGGCAATGGGGGGTTACGAGCAGTACTTC; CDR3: CASSLEAMGGYEQYF
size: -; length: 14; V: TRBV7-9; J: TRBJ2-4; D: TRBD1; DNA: TGTGCCAGCAGCCCACGACAGGGGGAAAACATTCAGTACTTC; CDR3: CASSPRQGENIQYF
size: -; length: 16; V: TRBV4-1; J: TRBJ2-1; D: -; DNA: TGCGCCAGCAGCCAATTTCCGCAGGACCCCTACAATGAGCAGTTCTTC; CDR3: CASSQFPQDPYNEQFF
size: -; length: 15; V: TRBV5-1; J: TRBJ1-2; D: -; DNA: TGCGCCAGCAGCTTGGGGGAGAGTCTGAACTATGGCTACACCTTC; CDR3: CASSLGESLNYGYTF
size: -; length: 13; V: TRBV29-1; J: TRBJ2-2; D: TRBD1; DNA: TGCAGCGTTGCCGGACAGGGTGTCGGGGAGCTGTTTTTT; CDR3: CSVAGQGVGELFF
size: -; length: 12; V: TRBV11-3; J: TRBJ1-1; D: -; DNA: TGTGCCAGCAGCTTAGTTCGGGGTGAAGCTTTCTTT; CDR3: CASSLVRGEAFF
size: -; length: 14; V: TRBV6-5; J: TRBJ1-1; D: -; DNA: TGTGCCAGCAGTTTCGGTACGGCGAACACTGAAGCTTTCTTT; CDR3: CASSFGTANTEAFF